This T cell receptor beta chain was documented in a study of cytomegalovirus exposure and HLA in healthy donors. With 60 Vbeta and 13 Jbeta primers, the PCR was carried out. Produced via immunoSEQ multiplex PCR; TCRdb's table is partial and in-frame only. The sample lists about 120,000 clones, 50% to 75% occurring once. The CDR3 loop spans 14 amino acids. Losses at the gene ends were 7 bases for V and 5 bases for J; bases not matched to a gene: 7. Germline loops: CDR1 SQVTM, CDR2 ANQGSEA. The J gene is TRBJ2-3, the V gene TRBV29-1, with 12 bases fitting TRBD2. The specimen was PBMCs. This TCR was recovered from a woman between 35 and 50 years old in good health and CMV-seropositive. CDR3 loop: CSALTSGRLDTQYF. In nucleotides, the CDR3 is TGCAGCGCTCTAACTAGCGGGAGGTTAGATACGCAGTATTTT.